The next 24 T cell receptor beta chains were all read from a single sample in a study of blood T cell repertoires in COVID-19. TCRdb's table, derived via immunoSEQ multiplex PCR, lists solely in-frame clones and lacks some. There are 100,000 to 150,000 clones in the sample; 55% to 75% occur only once, and approximately 2.3% lies in the top ten. Material: peripheral blood. These receptors all come from a woman aged 70 to 79 with acute or convalescent COVID-19.

This clone was counted ten times or more. CDR3 nucleotides: TGTGCCAGCAGTTACTCAGGGGGCCACAATGAGCAGTTCTTC. Protein product: CASSYSGGHNEQFF. This chain uses TRBV6-5 with TRBJ2-1; 7 bases fit TRBD1. Germline assignment: CDR1 MNHEY and CDR2 SVGAGI. The CDR3 covers 14 residues. The V and J ends lost 0 bases and 5 bases, in that order; junction bases with no gene match: 1.

The chain is built from TRBV5-1 and TRBJ2-5; no definite D call. The CDR3 extends over 12 amino acids. Trimming stripped 4 bases from V and 5 bases from J, with 9 bases between. CDR1 and CDR2 from the germline V gene are SGHRS and YFSETQ. The DNA of the CDR3 is TGCGCCAGCAGCCCAGGTCCCGAGACCCAGTACTTC. Translating it yields CASSPGPETQYF.

The J gene is TRBJ2-1, the V gene TRBV6-5, with 7 positions matching TRBD2. Trimming at V came to 6 bases and at J to 2 bases, leaving 4 bases not matched to a gene. Germline CDR1 and CDR2: MNHEY and SVGAGI. CDR3 size: 14 residues. The CDR3 DNA sequence: TGTGCCAGCAGGTCAGCGGGGCCCTACAATGAGCAGTTCTTC. It is translated as CASRSAGPYNEQFF.

This clone was seen once. Other DNA sequences within the sample encode an identical CDR3. The rearrangement joins TRBV5-1 to TRBJ2-5; D is unresolved. The germline V gene has CDR1 SGHRS and CDR2 YFSETQ. With 4 bases removed from V and 1 base from J, the gap between germline ends came to 5 bases. The CDR3 has 12 residues. This chain's CDR3 is CASSQAQETQYF. CDR3 coding DNA: TGCGCCAGCAGCCAAGCCCAAGAGACCCAGTACTTC.

This clone was counted between two and nine times. The chain has TRBV28 and TRBJ1-4; D is undetermined. Germline V gene lookup returns CDR1 MDHEN and CDR2 SYDVKM. The CDR3 loop spans 13 amino acids. V was trimmed by 1 base and J by 4 bases, leaving 4 bases between them. The CDR3 DNA is TGTGCCAGCAGTTTATCGTTTAATGAAAAACTGTTTTTT. As protein: CASSLSFNEKLFF.

The V and J genes are TRBV19 and TRBJ2-7; the match to TRBD1 covers 9 bases. Germline values: CDR1 LNHDA, CDR2 SQIVND (reference sequence). With V trimmed by 4 bases and J by 3 bases, 4 bases remained unmatched. This CDR3 is built from 14 residues. The CDR3: CASSTGTGFYEQYF. The CDR3 nucleotides are TGTGCCAGTAGTACTGGGACAGGGTTCTACGAGCAGTACTTC.

The V gene is TRBV28, the J gene TRBJ2-7, with D possibly TRBD2 on 5 matching bases. The germline gives CDR1 MDHEN, CDR2 SYDVKM. CDR3 size: 13 residues. Between the trimmed V and J ends, which lost 10 bases and 3 bases, there was a span of 16 bases. The CDR3 DNA reads as TGTGCCACCCAGCCGGGAAGCCGCTACGAGCAGTACTTC. Amino acid sequence: CATQPGSRYEQYF.

This rearrangement joins TRBV28 to TRBJ2-5; 7 bases align to TRBD2. CDR1 is MDHEN and CDR2 is SYDVKM in the germline V gene. The CDR3 is 14 amino acids. Trimming at V came to 4 bases and at J to 5 bases, leaving 7 bases not matched to a gene. This CDR3 is CASSSPLGGETQYF. The CDR3 region has the DNA TGTGCCAGCAGTTCTCCCCTCGGGGGGGAGACCCAGTACTTC.

Only a few counts were recorded for this clone. The rearrangement links TRBV25-1 to TRBJ1-1; 7 bases fit TRBD1. This CDR3 is built from 16 residues. Germline V lookup: CDR1 MGHDK, CDR2 SYGVNS. V lost 4 bases to trimming and J lost 0 bases; unmatched junction nucleotides: 8. CDR3 nucleotides: TGTGCCAGCAGTGCCACAGGGGAACACTTGAACACTGAAGCTTTCTTT. Amino acids: CASSATGEHLNTEAFF.

This clone was seen a handful of times. The chain recombines TRBV28 with TRBJ2-1; weak D call: TRBD2 (5 bases). The ends were cut back, 5 bases at V and 1 base at J, with 9 bases in the middle. This CDR3 has 14 amino acids. Germline V gives CDR1 MDHEN, CDR2 SYDVKM. CDR3 nucleotide sequence: TGTGCCAGCAGTAATCCGGGGTCCTACAATGAGCAGTTCTTC. Its translation is CASSNPGSYNEQFF.

The V and J genes are TRBV4-3 and TRBJ2-2, with D perhaps matching TRBD2 (7 bases). V gave up 5 bases and J gave up 13 bases, with 17 bases separating them. This CDR3 is 13 amino acids long. CDR1 is LGHNA and CDR2 is YSLEER in the germline V gene. The CDR3 DNA reads as TGCGCCAGCAGCGAAGGGAAGGGGGGGCGGCTGTTTTTT. It yields the protein CASSEGKGGRLFF.

V and J are TRBV5-1 and TRBJ2-2; the match to TRBD2 covers 8 bases. Per germline, CDR1 SGHRS and CDR2 YFSETQ. This CDR3 region has 15 residues. J was trimmed by 5 bases and V by 5 bases; bases with no gene match: 8. Here the CDR3 reads CASSVAGGPTGELFF. The DNA of the CDR3 is TGCGCCAGCAGTGTTGCGGGGGGCCCTACCGGGGAGCTGTTTTTT.

The chain couples TRBV4-3 to TRBJ1-6; tentative D call: TRBD1 (6 bases). In germline, CDR1 is LGHNA, CDR2 YSLEER. The CDR3 contains 13 residues. V gave up 0 bases and J gave up 12 bases, with 9 bases separating them. CDR3 region: CASSQDRGGPLHF. The CDR3 DNA reads as TGCGCCAGCAGCCAAGATAGGGGGGGACCCCTCCACTTT.

The genes are TRBV21-1 and TRBJ2-7; TRBD1 reflects the table's D call only, with no check against the DNA. TRBV21-1 is a known pseudogene. This CDR3 has 18 amino acids. The CDR3 nucleotides are TGTGCCAGCAGCAAATCGACAGGGGTCCTTTTCTGCTCCTACGAGCAGTACTTC. This translates into CASSKSTGVLFCSYEQYF.

In this sample, this clone turned up a few times. The chain carries TRBV2 and TRBJ2-3, with D possibly matching TRBD1 (5 bases). V was cut by 3 bases and J by 1 base, with 11 bases left in between. CDR3 length: 15 amino acids. CDR1 and CDR2 (germline): SNHLY, FYNNEI. This CDR3 is CASSDAGQGTDTQYF. The CDR3 bases are TGTGCCAGCAGTGACGCCGGACAAGGCACAGATACGCAGTATTTT.

The gene calls are TRBV7-6 and TRBJ1-1; D remains unclear. The ends were cut back, 1 base at V and 1 base at J, with 10 bases in the middle. Germline V gene lookup returns CDR1 SGHVS and CDR2 FNYEAQ. The CDR3 is 15 residues long. The CDR3: CASSLEPGKNTEAFF. DNA of the CDR3: TGTGCCAGCAGCTTAGAACCAGGCAAGAACACTGAAGCTTTCTTT. Supplemented by reference TRBV7-6 and TRBJ1-1, the full variable domain reads GAGVSQSPRYKVTKRGQDVALRCDPISGHVSLYWYRQALGQGPEFLTYFNYEAQQDKSGLPNDRFSAERPEGSISTLTIQRTEQRDSAMYRCASSLEPGKNTEAFFGQGTRLTVV.

V usage is TRBV10-3 and J usage is TRBJ1-1, with D hard to call. V lost 0 bases and J 3 bases, leaving 11 bases between the germline ends. The CDR3 loop spans 15 amino acids. Germline V gene sequence: CDR1 ENHRY, CDR2 SYGVKD. The chain's CDR3 is CAISESLEAYTEAFF. In DNA, the CDR3 is TGTGCCATCAGTGAGTCGCTTGAGGCGTACACTGAAGCTTTCTTT.

This clone was counted a few times. This CDR3 is also generated by other DNA sequences in the sample. The CDR3 is CASREGQFGSYTF. CDR3 nucleotide sequence: TGTGCCAGCAGAGAGGGACAGTTTGGGAGCTACACCTTC. The V and J genes are TRBV6-5 and TRBJ1-2; the match to TRBD1 covers 7 bases. Per the germline V gene, CDR1 is MNHEY and CDR2 is SVGAGI. The CDR3 is 13 residues long. V shed 6 bases and J 9 bases; nucleotides not matched to a gene: 10.

This chain connects TRBV6-5 to TRBJ1-1; 8 positions agree with TRBD1. Germline values: CDR1 MNHEY, CDR2 SVGAGI. This CDR3 region has 15 residues. V shed 8 bases, J shed 1 base, and the junction held 9 bases outside the gene matches. CDR3: CASHPDRGRNTEAFF. The CDR3 DNA sequence: TGTGCCAGCCACCCCGACAGGGGAAGGAACACTGAAGCTTTCTTT.

This clone was counted a few times. One end of the junction fails to match germline, which may point to a read error. The chain employs TRBV7-7 and TRBJ1-1; TRBD1 agrees at 10 bases. CDR3 size: 16 residues. Germline V gene lookup returns CDR1 SSHAT and CDR2 FNYEAQ (reference sequence). This CDR3 is CASSLEPTGGSTEAFF. The CDR3 DNA reads as TGTGCTAGCAGCTTAGAGCCGACAGGGGGCAGCACTGAAGCTTTCTTT.

J is TRBJ1-5 and V is TRBV4-1; TRBD1 might be the D (6 bases). This CDR3 comprises 20 residues. Germline CDR1 and CDR2: MGHRA and YSYEKL. V dropped 0 bases and J dropped 1 base, with 22 bases sitting between them. CDR3 sequence: CASSQDSVPTGYLSNQPQHF. In nucleotides, the CDR3 is TGCGCCAGCAGCCAAGATTCGGTCCCCACAGGGTATCTGAGCAATCAGCCCCAGCATTTT.

The V and J genes are TRBV7-9 and TRBJ1-6, with D perhaps matching TRBD1 (6 bases). The V end was cut by 7 bases, the J end by 7 bases, with 11 bases between. Germline lookup yields CDR1 SEHNR and CDR2 FQNEAQ (reference sequence). CDR3 length: 13 amino acids. The CDR3 here is CASTGQWNSPLHF. The CDR3 bases are TGTGCCAGCACCGGACAGTGGAATTCACCCCTCCACTTT. The full variable domain, in which reference TRBV7-9 and TRBJ1-6 provide the parts outside the CDR3, is DTGVSQNPRHKITKRGQNVTFRCDPISEHNRLYWYRQTLGQGPEFLTYFQNEAQLEKSRLLSDRFSAERPKGSFSTLEIQRTEQGDSAMYLCASTGQWNSPLHFGNGTRLTVT.

J is TRBJ1-1 and V is TRBV12-5; possibly TRBD1 for D (5 bases). V gave up 9 bases and J gave up 2 bases, with 7 bases separating them. This CDR3 is built from 11 residues. Looked up from germline, CDR1 is LGHNT and CDR2 is FRNRAP. The CDR3 loop reads CASGHNTEAFF. The CDR3 DNA follows: TGTGCTAGCGGACACAACACTGAAGCTTTCTTT.

This clone occurred a few times. The V call is TRBV4-1, the J call TRBJ2-7; D is perhaps TRBD1 (5 bases). Germline V lookup: CDR1 MGHRA, CDR2 YSYEKL. V was clipped by 1 base and J by 0 bases, with 10 bases between them. CDR3 size: 15 residues. CDR3 sequence reads: CASSQGQRSSYEQYF. DNA for the CDR3: TGCGCCAGCAGCCAAGGACAGAGAAGCTCCTACGAGCAGTACTTC.